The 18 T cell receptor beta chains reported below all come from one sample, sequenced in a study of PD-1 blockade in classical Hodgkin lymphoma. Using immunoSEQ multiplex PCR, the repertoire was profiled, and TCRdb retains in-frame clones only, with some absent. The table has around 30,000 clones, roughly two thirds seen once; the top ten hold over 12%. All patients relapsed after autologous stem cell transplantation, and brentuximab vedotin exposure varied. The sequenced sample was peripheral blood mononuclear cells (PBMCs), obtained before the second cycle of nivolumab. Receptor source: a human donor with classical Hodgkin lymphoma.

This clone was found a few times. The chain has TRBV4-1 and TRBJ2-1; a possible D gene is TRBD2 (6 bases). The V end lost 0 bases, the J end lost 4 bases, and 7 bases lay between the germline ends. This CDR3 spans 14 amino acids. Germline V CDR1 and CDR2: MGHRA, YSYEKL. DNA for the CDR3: TGCGCCAGCAGCCAAGAGGGACTTTACAATGAGCAGTTCTTC. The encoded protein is CASSQEGLYNEQFF.

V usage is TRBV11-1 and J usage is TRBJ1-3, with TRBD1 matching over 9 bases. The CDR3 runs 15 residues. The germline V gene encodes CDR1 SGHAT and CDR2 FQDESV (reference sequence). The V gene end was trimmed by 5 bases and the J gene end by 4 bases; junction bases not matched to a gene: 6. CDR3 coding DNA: TGTGCCAGCAGCCCGCGGACAGGGGTGGGAAACACCATATATTTT. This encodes CASSPRTGVGNTIYF. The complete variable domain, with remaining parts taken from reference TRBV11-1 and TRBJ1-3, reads EAEVAQSPRYKITEKSQAVAFWCDPISGHATLYWYRQILGQGPELLVQFQDESVVDDSQLPKDRFSAERLKGVDSTLKIQPAELGDSAMYLCASSPRTGVGNTIYFGEGSWLTVV.

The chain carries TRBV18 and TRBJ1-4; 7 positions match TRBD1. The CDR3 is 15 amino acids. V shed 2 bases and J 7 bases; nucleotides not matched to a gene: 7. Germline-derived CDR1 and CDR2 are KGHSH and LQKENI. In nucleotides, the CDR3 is TGTGCCAGCTCACCAGGGAGGGGGCGCGGTGAAAAACTGTTTTTT. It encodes CASSPGRGRGEKLFF.

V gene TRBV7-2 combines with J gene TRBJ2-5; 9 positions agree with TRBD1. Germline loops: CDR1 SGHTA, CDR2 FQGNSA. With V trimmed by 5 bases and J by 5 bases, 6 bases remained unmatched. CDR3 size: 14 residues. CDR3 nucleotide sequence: TGTGCCAGCAGCCAGGACAGGGGTGGTGAGACCCAGTACTTC. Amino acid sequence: CASSQDRGGETQYF.

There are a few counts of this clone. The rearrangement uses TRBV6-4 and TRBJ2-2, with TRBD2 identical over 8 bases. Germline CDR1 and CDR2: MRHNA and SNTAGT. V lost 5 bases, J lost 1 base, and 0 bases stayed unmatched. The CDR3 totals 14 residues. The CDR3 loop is CASSSGGNTGELFF. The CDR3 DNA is TGTGCCAGCAGTAGCGGGGGGAACACCGGGGAGCTGTTTTTT.

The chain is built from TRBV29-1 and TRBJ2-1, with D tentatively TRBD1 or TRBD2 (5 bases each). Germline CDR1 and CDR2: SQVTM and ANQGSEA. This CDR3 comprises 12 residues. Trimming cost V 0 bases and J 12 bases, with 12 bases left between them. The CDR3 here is CSVEDPGTGQFF. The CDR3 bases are TGCAGCGTTGAAGATCCCGGGACGGGGCAGTTCTTC.

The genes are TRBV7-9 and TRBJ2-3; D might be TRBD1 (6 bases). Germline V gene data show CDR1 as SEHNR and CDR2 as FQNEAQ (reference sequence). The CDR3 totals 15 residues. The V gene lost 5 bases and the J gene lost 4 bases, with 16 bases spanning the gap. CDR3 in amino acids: CASSLPIQGSDTQYF. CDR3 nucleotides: TGTGCCAGCAGCCTACCGATACAGGGCTCAGATACGCAGTATTTT.

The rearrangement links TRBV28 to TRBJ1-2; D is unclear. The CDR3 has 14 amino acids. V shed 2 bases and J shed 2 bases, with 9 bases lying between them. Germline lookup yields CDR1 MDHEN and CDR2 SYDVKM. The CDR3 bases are TGTGCCAGCAGTTTAAGTAGCAGGAACTATGGCTACACCTTC. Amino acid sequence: CASSLSSRNYGYTF.

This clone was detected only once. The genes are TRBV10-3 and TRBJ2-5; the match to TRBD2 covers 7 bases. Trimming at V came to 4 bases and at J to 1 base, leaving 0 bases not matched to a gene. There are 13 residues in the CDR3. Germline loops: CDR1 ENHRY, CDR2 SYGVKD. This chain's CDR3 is CAISGGGQETQYF. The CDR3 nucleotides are TGTGCCATCAGTGGCGGGGGCCAAGAGACCCAGTACTTC.

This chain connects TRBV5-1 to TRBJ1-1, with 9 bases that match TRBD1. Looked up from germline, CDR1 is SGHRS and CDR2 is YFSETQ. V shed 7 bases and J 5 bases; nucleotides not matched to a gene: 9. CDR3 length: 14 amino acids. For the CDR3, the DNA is TGCGCCAGCGGAGCACAGGGGGCGCTTACTGAAGCTTTCTTT. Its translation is CASGAQGALTEAFF.

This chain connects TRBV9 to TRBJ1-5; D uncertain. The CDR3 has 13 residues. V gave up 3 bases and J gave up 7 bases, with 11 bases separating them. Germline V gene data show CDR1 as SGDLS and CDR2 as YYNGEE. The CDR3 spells CASSGDPGQPQHF. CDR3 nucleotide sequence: TGTGCCAGCAGCGGCGACCCCGGGCAGCCCCAGCATTTT. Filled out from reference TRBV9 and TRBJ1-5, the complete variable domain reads DSGVTQTPKHLITATGQRVTLRCSPRSGDLSVYWYQQSLDQGLQFLIQYYNGEERAKGNILERFSAQQFPDLHSELNLSSLELGDSALYFCASSGDPGQPQHFGDGTRLSIL.

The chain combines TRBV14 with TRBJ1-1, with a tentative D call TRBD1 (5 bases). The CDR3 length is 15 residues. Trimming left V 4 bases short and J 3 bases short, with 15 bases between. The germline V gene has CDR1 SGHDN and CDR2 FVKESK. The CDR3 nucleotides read TGTGCCAGCAGCCCCCCCAGGGAAGGAGACACTGAAGCTTTCTTT. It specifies CASSPPREGDTEAFF.

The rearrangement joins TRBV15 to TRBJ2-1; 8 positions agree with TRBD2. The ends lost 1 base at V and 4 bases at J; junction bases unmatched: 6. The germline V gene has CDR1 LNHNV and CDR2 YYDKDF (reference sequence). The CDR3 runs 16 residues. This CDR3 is CATSRVRGGQYNEQFF. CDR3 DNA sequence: TGTGCCACCAGCAGAGTTCGGGGGGGCCAATACAATGAGCAGTTCTTC.

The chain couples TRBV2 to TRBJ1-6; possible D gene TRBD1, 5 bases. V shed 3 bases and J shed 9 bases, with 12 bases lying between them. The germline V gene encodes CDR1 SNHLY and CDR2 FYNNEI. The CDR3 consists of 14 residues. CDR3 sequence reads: CASSEYGASSPLHF. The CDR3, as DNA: TGTGCCAGCAGTGAGTATGGGGCGAGTTCACCCCTCCACTTT.

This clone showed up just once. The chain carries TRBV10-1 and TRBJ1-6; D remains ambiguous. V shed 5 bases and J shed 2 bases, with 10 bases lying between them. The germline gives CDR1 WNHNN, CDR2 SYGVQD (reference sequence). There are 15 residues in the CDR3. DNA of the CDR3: TGCGCCAGCAGTCGGGATTCGGCCTATAATTCACCCCTCCACTTT. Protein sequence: CASSRDSAYNSPLHF.

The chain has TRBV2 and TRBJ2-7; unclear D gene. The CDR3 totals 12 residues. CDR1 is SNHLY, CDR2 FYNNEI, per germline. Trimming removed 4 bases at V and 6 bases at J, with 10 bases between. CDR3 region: CASSVRAGEQYV. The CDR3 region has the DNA TGTGCCAGCAGTGTACGTGCCGGCGAGCAGTACGTC.

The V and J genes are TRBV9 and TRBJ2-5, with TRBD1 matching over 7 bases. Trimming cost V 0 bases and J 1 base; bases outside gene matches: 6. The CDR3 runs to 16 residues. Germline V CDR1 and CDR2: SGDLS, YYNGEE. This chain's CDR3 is CASSVARSGGQETQYF. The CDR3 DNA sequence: TGTGCCAGCAGCGTAGCTAGGTCAGGGGGCCAAGAGACCCAGTACTTC.

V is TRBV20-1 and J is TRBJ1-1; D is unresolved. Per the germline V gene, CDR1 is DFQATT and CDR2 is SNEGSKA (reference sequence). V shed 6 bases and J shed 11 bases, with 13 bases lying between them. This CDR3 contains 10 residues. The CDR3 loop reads CSAKKSWAFF. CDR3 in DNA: TGCAGTGCCAAGAAAAGTTGGGCTTTCTTT.